The 29 T cell receptor beta chains given below trace back to one sample, sequenced in a study of blood T cells in healthy people across ages. Next came a second PCR, run for about 6 to 12 cycles, which used a sample-barcoded 5' primer along with a J-beta primer mix. MiXCR, run by TCRdb on the 5' RACE reads, gives a single entry per CDR3 protein. The sample contains around 1,700,000 distinct CDR3 sequences, over 25% of which appear only once. Input material: blood. These receptors were collected from a woman under 40 in good health.

Ten or more counts support this clonotype. The chain joins TRBV7-2 to TRBJ2-7, with 9 bases that match TRBD2. The V gene's germline CDR1 is SGHTA and CDR2 FQGNSA. Trimming took 1 base from V and 1 from J; bases not matched to a gene: 11. The CDR3 runs 18 residues. The CDR3 region has the DNA TGTGCCAGCAGCTTAGGTAGCGGGAGTACTTTTAGTTCCTACGAGCAGTACTTC. Translated: CASSLGSGSTFSSYEQYF.

The chain uses TRBV5-1 and TRBJ1-2; possible D gene TRBD1, 6 bases. CDR1 and CDR2 from the germline V gene are SGHRS and YFSETQ. V lost 0 bases to trimming and J lost 4 bases, with 13 bases between them. The CDR3 is 15 residues long. CDR3: CASSLEAPRGYGYTF. CDR3 sequence (DNA): TGCGCCAGCAGCTTGGAGGCCCCCAGGGGCTATGGCTACACCTTC.

The chain recombines TRBV4-3 with TRBJ2-7; D is tentatively TRBD1 or TRBD2 (5 bases each). Trimming took 3 bases from V and 0 from J, leaving 18 bases between them. Germline V CDR1 and CDR2: LGHNA, YSLEER. The CDR3 has 17 residues. This CDR3 is CASSHTTGDGGSYEQYF. The CDR3 nucleotides are TGCGCCAGCAGCCACACCACCGGGGATGGGGGCTCCTACGAGCAGTACTTC.

To note about this clonotype: One end of the junction fails to match germline, which may point to a read error. The gene calls are TRBV2 and TRBJ1-2; D unclear. Germline V lookup: CDR1 SNHLY, CDR2 FYNNEI. This CDR3 region has 13 residues. The CDR3 coding sequence is TGTGCCCGCAGTGCCTTCGTCGGTGCAGGCTACACCTTC. Translating gives CARSAFVGAGYTF.

This clonotype was found many times. The rearrangement uses TRBV9 and TRBJ2-5; 9 bases align to TRBD2. The germline V gene has CDR1 SGDLS and CDR2 YYNGEE. The trim removed 2 bases at V and 2 bases at J, leaving 4 bases unmatched. The CDR3 loop spans 15 amino acids. CDR3 amino acids: CASSVSGGYQETQYF. The CDR3 nucleotides are TGTGCCAGCAGCGTTAGCGGGGGCTATCAAGAGACCCAGTACTTC.

At least ten counts were recorded for this clonotype. The rearrangement joins TRBV7-2 to TRBJ2-3; D perhaps matches TRBD1 (6 bases). Germline V CDR1 and CDR2: SGHTA, FQGNSA. V gave up 1 base and J gave up 4 bases, with 9 bases separating them. The CDR3 length is 14 residues. The chain's CDR3 is CASSLDRVADTQYF. CDR3 coding DNA: TGTGCCAGCAGCTTAGACAGGGTAGCAGATACGCAGTATTTT.

This clonotype was found a few times. The chain joins TRBV14 to TRBJ1-2; D is ambiguous. Germline V CDR1 and CDR2: SGHDN, FVKESK. V shed 6 bases and J shed 4 bases, with 6 bases lying between them. This CDR3 comprises 11 residues. CDR3 sequence: CASSHGYGYTF. For the CDR3, the DNA is TGTGCCAGCAGTCACGGCTATGGCTACACCTTC.

This clonotype has ten or more counts. This chain connects TRBV12-3 or TRBV12-4 to TRBJ2-5, with D tentatively TRBD2 (6 bases). The CDR3 has 13 amino acids. Trimming left V 2 bases short and J 5 bases short, with 9 bases between. The CDR3 DNA sequence: TGTGCCAGCAGTTTACCGGGGGATGAGACCCAGTACTTC. Amino acids: CASSLPGDETQYF.

The rearrangement links TRBV10-3 to TRBJ2-3; 12 bases fit TRBD2. CDR1 and CDR2 from the germline V gene are ENHRY and SYGVKD. J lost 6 bases, V lost 7 bases, and 8 bases had no gene match. The length of the CDR3 is 15 residues. CDR3 DNA: TGTGCCATCAAAAGACTAGCGGGAGATTCGGATACGCAGTATTTT. This gives the protein CAIKRLAGDSDTQYF.

This clonotype was counted only a few times. The junction differs from germline at one of its ends, possibly a read error. V usage is TRBV10-3 and J usage is TRBJ2-5, with D unresolved. CDR3 length equals 12 residues. Germline V gene data show CDR1 as ENHRY and CDR2 as SYGVKD. In DNA, the CDR3 is TGTGTCATCAGTGATCCTAGGAAGACCCAGTACTTC. Residues: CVISDPRKTQYF.

V usage is TRBV15 and J usage is TRBJ1-4; possible D gene TRBD1, 6 bases. The CDR3 totals 14 residues. Deletions cut 1 base from V and 8 bases from J, with 11 bases between. Germline CDR1 reads LNHNV; CDR2 reads YYDKDF (reference sequence). The CDR3 reads CATSRGQGIEKLFF. In DNA, the CDR3 is TGTGCCACCAGCAGAGGCCAGGGGATCGAAAAACTGTTTTTT.

This chain joins TRBV27 and TRBJ2-5; 12 nucleotides match TRBD2. CDR3 size: 13 residues. Germline V gene lookup returns CDR1 MNHEY and CDR2 SMNVEV (reference sequence). Trimming at V came to 7 bases and at J to 6 bases, leaving 3 bases not matched to a gene. The CDR3 here is CASKLAGGQTQYF. The CDR3, as DNA: TGTGCCAGCAAACTAGCGGGGGGCCAGACCCAGTACTTC.

This clonotype was detected only a few times. The chain combines TRBV7-9 with TRBJ1-5; D perhaps matches TRBD1 (6 bases). CDR1 is SEHNR and CDR2 is FQNEAQ in the germline V gene (reference sequence). CDR3 length: 17 residues. The germline V and J ends were trimmed by 4 bases and 2 bases, with 18 bases remaining between them. CDR3 residues: CASSSPGEGVGNQPQHF. As DNA, the CDR3 is TGTGCCAGCAGCTCCCCCGGGGAGGGGGTAGGCAATCAGCCCCAGCATTTT.

The V and J genes are TRBV6-2 or TRBV6-3 and TRBJ2-2; 11 bases match TRBD2. Looked up from germline, CDR1 is MNHEY and CDR2 is SVGEGT. The CDR3 loop spans 17 amino acids. V was clipped by 7 bases and J by 1 base; unmatched bases: 8. The CDR3 here is CASTTLTSGRNTGELFF. In nucleotides, the CDR3 is TGTGCCAGCACTACCCTAACTAGCGGGAGGAACACCGGGGAGCTGTTTTTT.

This clonotype was recorded a few times. This sequence joins TRBV5-1 and TRBJ2-3, with 9 bases identical to TRBD2. This CDR3 is 17 amino acids long. V shed 1 base and J 0 bases; nucleotides not matched to a gene: 6. From germline, CDR1 is SGHRS and CDR2 YFSETQ. For the CDR3, the DNA is TGCGCCAGCAGCTTGTTGCCTAGCGGGACCAGCACAGATACGCAGTATTTT. Encoded protein: CASSLLPSGTSTDTQYF. Together with reference TRBV5-1 and TRBJ2-3, the CDR3 gives the full variable domain: KAGVTQTPRYLIKTRGQQVTLSCSPISGHRSVSWYQQTPGQGLQFLFEYFSETQRNKGNFPGRFSGRQFSNSRSEMNVSTLELGDSALYLCASSLLPSGTSTDTQYFGPGTRLTVL.

The gene calls are TRBV7-2 and TRBJ1-2; the D is unclear. The V end was cut by 5 bases, the J end by 6 bases, with 10 bases between. The CDR3 runs to 12 residues. In germline, CDR1 is SGHTA, CDR2 FQGNSA. The CDR3: CASSPFGDGYTF. The DNA of the CDR3 is TGTGCCAGCAGCCCTTTTGGGGATGGCTACACCTTC. Based on the CDR3 plus reference TRBV7-2 and TRBJ1-2, the full variable domain is GAGVSQSPSNKVTEKGKDVELRCDPISGHTALYWYRQSLGQGLEFLIYFQGNSAPDKSGLPSDRFSAERTGGSVSTLTIQRTQQEDSAVYLCASSPFGDGYTFGSGTRLTVV.

V is TRBV12-3 or TRBV12-4 and J is TRBJ2-1; TRBD2 agrees at 10 bases. This CDR3 is 15 amino acids long. Unmatched junction bases numbered 9, after V lost 6 bases and J lost 7 bases. CDR3 residues: CASRKGLASLNEQFF. In nucleotides, the CDR3 is TGTGCCAGCAGGAAGGGACTAGCGTCTCTTAATGAGCAGTTCTTC.

The chain employs TRBV30 and TRBJ2-1; D perhaps matches TRBD1 (6 bases). Trimming cost V 3 bases and J 4 bases, with 10 bases left between them. There are 13 residues in the CDR3. Germline V gene sequence: CDR1 GTSNPN, CDR2 SVGIG (reference sequence). The CDR3 DNA reads TGTGCCTGGAGCGGGACATATTACAATGAGCAGTTCTTC. Encoded protein: CAWSGTYYNEQFF.

This clonotype occurred a few times. The V and J genes are TRBV10-3 and TRBJ1-2, with D uncertain. From germline, CDR1 is ENHRY and CDR2 SYGVKD. V shed 6 bases and J shed 0 bases, with 8 bases lying between them. The CDR3 is 13 amino acids. Here the CDR3 reads CAISRGSNYGYTF. The DNA for the CDR3 is TGTGCCATCAGCAGAGGTTCTAACTATGGCTACACCTTC.

This clonotype was counted between two and nine times. The chain couples TRBV3-1 to TRBJ2-3; D is unclear. The germline CDR1 and CDR2 sequences are LGHDT and YNNKEL (reference sequence). V dropped 3 bases and J dropped 2 bases, with 9 bases sitting between them. The CDR3 consists of 14 residues. The chain's CDR3 is CASSHQDATDTQYF. The CDR3, as DNA: TGTGCCAGCAGCCACCAGGACGCCACAGATACGCAGTATTTT.

This chain joins TRBV21-1 and TRBJ1-1; the table assigns TRBD1, which was not confirmed against the DNA. TRBV21-1 is annotated as a pseudogene. CDR3 length: 19 residues. CDR3: CASSNSDRGNLPMNTEAFF. DNA for the CDR3: TGTGCCAGCAGCAACTCGGACAGGGGGAACCTACCTATGAACACTGAAGCTTTCTTT.

This clonotype was picked up a small number of times. The chain employs TRBV28 and TRBJ1-2; D not certain. Germline V gene sequence: CDR1 MDHEN, CDR2 SYDVKM. There are 15 residues in the CDR3. V lost 1 base to trimming and J lost 6 bases, with 15 bases between them. The DNA for the CDR3 is TGTGCCAGCAGTTTATTAAGAGGGAAAGGCAATGGCTACACCTTC. Amino acids: CASSLLRGKGNGYTF.

V is TRBV7-9 and J is TRBJ2-3, with TRBD1 identical over 8 bases. In germline, CDR1 is SEHNR, CDR2 FQNEAQ (reference sequence). CDR3 length: 16 amino acids. Germline trimming cut 2 bases from V and 0 bases from J; bases unmatched to any gene: 4. The CDR3 region has the DNA TGTGCCAGCAGCTTACTTTGGGACAGGAGCACAGATACGCAGTATTTT. It yields the protein CASSLLWDRSTDTQYF.

The chain employs TRBV7-9 and TRBJ1-4; TRBD1 aligns across 8 bases. Germline trimming cut 5 bases from V and 5 bases from J; bases unmatched to any gene: 7. This CDR3 has 15 residues. The germline CDR1 and CDR2 sequences are SEHNR and FQNEAQ (reference sequence). CDR3 loop: CASSTPGGFNEKLFF. CDR3 nucleotides: TGTGCCAGCAGCACCCCAGGGGGCTTCAATGAAAAACTGTTTTTT.

The chain links TRBV20-1 to TRBJ2-7; a weak D match, TRBD1 (6 bases). Germline values: CDR1 DFQATT, CDR2 SNEGSKA (reference sequence). This CDR3 spans 13 amino acids. Trimming took off 6 bases at V and 3 bases at J, with 15 bases between the two ends. CDR3 residues: CSAGDPTGYEQYF. The CDR3 DNA follows: TGCAGTGCGGGGGACCCGACAGGCTACGAGCAGTACTTC.

This clonotype was counted only a few times. The V and J genes are TRBV28 and TRBJ2-1; 11 nucleotides match TRBD1. This CDR3 has 16 amino acids. CDR1 and CDR2 (germline): MDHEN, SYDVKM. J lost 9 bases, V lost 8 bases, and 15 bases had no gene match. The CDR3: CASSKPRDRGKGEQFF. CDR3 nucleotide sequence: TGTGCCAGCTCAAAACCCAGGGACAGGGGGAAGGGTGAGCAGTTCTTC.

This clonotype was picked up a small number of times. This chain connects TRBV28 to TRBJ1-4, with D tentatively TRBD1 (5 bases). The CDR3 consists of 15 residues. Germline V gene lookup returns CDR1 MDHEN and CDR2 SYDVKM. V shed 3 bases and J shed 7 bases, with 15 bases lying between them. Here the CDR3 reads CASSLWQGRGEKLFF. CDR3 in DNA: TGTGCCAGCAGTTTGTGGCAGGGTAGGGGTGAAAAACTGTTTTTT.

In its sample, this clonotype was seen a few times. V usage is TRBV2 and J usage is TRBJ2-1, with D possibly being TRBD2 (6 bases). The germline V gene has CDR1 SNHLY and CDR2 FYNNEI. The V end lost 5 bases, the J end lost 3 bases, and 23 bases lay between the germline ends. The CDR3 is 18 residues long. The CDR3 here is CASSSRDSFWNVYNEQFF. As DNA, the CDR3 is TGTGCCAGCAGTTCTAGGGACTCGTTTTGGAACGTCTACAATGAGCAGTTCTTC.

The CDR3 DNA sequence: TGTGCCAGTAAAGGCCAGGGCGAATACGAGCAGTACTTC. Amino acids: CASKGQGEYEQYF. The V call is TRBV19, the J call TRBJ2-7, with TRBD1 as a possible D gene (5 bases). Trimming took 7 bases from V and 4 from J, leaving 14 bases between them. Germline CDR1 LNHDA, CDR2 SQIVND (reference sequence). The CDR3 spans 13 residues.